One sample yielded the 12 T cell receptor beta chains listed below, sequenced in a study of blood T cell repertoires in COVID-19. Measured with immunoSEQ multiplex PCR; TCRdb has only the in-frame clones, and not every one. The sample has more than 85,000 clones; roughly 85% are singletons. The specimen was peripheral blood. The receptors here all came from an elderly woman with acute or convalescent COVID-19.

The chain employs TRBV19 and TRBJ1-3; 11 bases are shared with TRBD1. V lost 8 bases to trimming and J lost 3 bases; unmatched junction nucleotides: 6. The germline V gene encodes CDR1 LNHDA and CDR2 SQIVND (reference sequence). This CDR3 has 15 amino acids. The CDR3 region is CASSTDRGLGNTIYF. Written as DNA, the CDR3 is TGTGCCAGTTCAACGGACAGGGGGCTTGGAAACACCATATATTTT. Filled out from reference TRBV19 and TRBJ1-3, the complete variable domain reads DGGITQSPKYLFRKEGQNVTLSCEQNLNHDAMYWYRQDPGQGLRLIYYSQIVNDFQKGDIAEGYSVSREKKESFPLTVTSAQKNPTAFYLCASSTDRGLGNTIYFGEGSWLTVV.

The gene calls are TRBV2 and TRBJ1-1; maybe TRBD1 (6 bases). CDR3 size: 14 residues. Germline loops: CDR1 SNHLY, CDR2 FYNNEI. Trimming pared 5 bases from V and 1 base from J, leaving 11 bases between. The CDR3: CASSSPDRNTEAFF. The CDR3 DNA reads TGTGCCAGCAGTTCACCGGACAGGAACACTGAAGCTTTCTTT.

This chain joins TRBV9 and TRBJ2-5; 10 bases agree with TRBD2. This CDR3 has 17 residues. J gave up 5 bases and V 4 bases, and 14 bases lay outside the gene matches. Germline CDR1 SGDLS, CDR2 YYNGEE. CDR3 nucleotides: TGTGCCAGCAGCAGACCCCCCAGCGGGAGGGCCGGGGAGACCCAGTACTTC. It is translated as CASSRPPSGRAGETQYF.

The chain uses TRBV7-6 and TRBJ1-6; D is perhaps TRBD1 (6 bases). The CDR3 contains 16 residues. V shed 1 base and J shed 9 bases, with 16 bases lying between them. Germline-derived CDR1 and CDR2 are SGHVS and FNYEAQ. The DNA of the CDR3 is TGTGCCAGCAGCTTAGATGTAACAGGGAAAGGTTCACCCCTCCACTTT. Translation gives CASSLDVTGKGSPLHF.

The chain links TRBV7-9 to TRBJ2-3; 14 bases are shared with TRBD2. The CDR3 extends over 18 amino acids. Germline V gene data show CDR1 as SEHNR and CDR2 as FQNEAQ (reference sequence). V lost 5 bases, J lost 3 bases, and 10 bases stayed unmatched. The CDR3 loop reads CASSPGGGTSGRTDTQYF. The CDR3 coding sequence is TGTGCCAGCAGCCCCGGAGGCGGGACTAGCGGGAGAACAGATACGCAGTATTTT.

The gene calls are TRBV9 and TRBJ1-4, with D perhaps matching TRBD1 (5 bases). Germline loops: CDR1 SGDLS, CDR2 YYNGEE. V lost 1 base and J lost 6, with 16 bases in between. The length of the CDR3 is 16 residues. The CDR3 here is CASSVYEGGTDEKLFF. CDR3 DNA: TGTGCCAGCAGCGTATACGAAGGAGGGACGGATGAAAAACTGTTTTTT. The whole variable domain, remainder taken from reference TRBV9 and TRBJ1-4, is DSGVTQTPKHLITATGQRVTLRCSPRSGDLSVYWYQQSLDQGLQFLIQYYNGEERAKGNILERFSAQQFPDLHSELNLSSLELGDSALYFCASSVYEGGTDEKLFFGSGTQLSVL.

V and J are TRBV24-1 and TRBJ2-3; D possibly corresponds to TRBD2 (6 bases). The CDR3 has 13 residues. Germline lookup yields CDR1 KGHDR and CDR2 SFDVKD. The V and J ends lost 5 bases and 3 bases respectively, with 8 bases between them. In DNA form, the CDR3 reads TGTGCCACCAGTGGGGGAGGAACAGATACGCAGTATTTT. As protein: CATSGGGTDTQYF.

This clone was seen a handful of times. The chain couples TRBV5-1 to TRBJ2-1, with 11 bases matching TRBD1. The CDR3 consists of 16 residues. V lost 0 bases and J lost 2; bases outside the gene matches: 1. The germline gives CDR1 SGHRS, CDR2 YFSETQ. CDR3 region: CASSLVGQGAYNEQFF. The CDR3 DNA sequence: TGCGCCAGCAGCTTGGTGGGACAGGGGGCCTACAATGAGCAGTTCTTC.

The chain employs TRBV5-6 and TRBJ1-5; 7 bases are shared with TRBD1. Germline V gene sequence: CDR1 SGHDT, CDR2 YYEEEE. The CDR3 totals 14 residues. Trimming removed 3 bases from V and 5 bases from J; junction bases left unmatched: 5. The CDR3 region is CASSYGTVHQPQHF. The CDR3 DNA sequence: TGTGCCAGCAGCTACGGGACAGTGCATCAGCCCCAGCATTTT.

V is TRBV2 and J is TRBJ2-2; the D is unclear. The V gene lost 5 bases and the J gene lost 0 bases, with 7 bases spanning the gap. The germline V gene has CDR1 SNHLY and CDR2 FYNNEI. There are 14 residues in the CDR3. CDR3 sequence reads: CASSFSANTGELFF. The CDR3 coding sequence is TGTGCCAGCAGTTTCTCAGCGAACACCGGGGAGCTGTTTTTT.

The chain links TRBV5-1 to TRBJ2-5, with D possibly TRBD1 on 6 matching bases. The V end was cut by 5 bases, the J end by 4 bases, with 15 bases between. The CDR3 is 14 amino acids. CDR1 and CDR2 (germline): SGHRS, YFSETQ. This chain's CDR3 is CASSPGHLGETQYF. CDR3 sequence (DNA): TGCGCCAGCAGTCCGGGACACCTGGGAGAGACCCAGTACTTC.

This clone was counted many times. V usage is TRBV28 and J usage is TRBJ1-5; 9 bases fit TRBD1. V shed 5 bases and J 7 bases; nucleotides not matched to a gene: 12. CDR1 is MDHEN, CDR2 SYDVKM, per germline. The CDR3 runs to 16 residues. The CDR3 DNA is TGTGCCAGCAGTCCCGAACAGGGGGCGCTTTTACAGCCCCAGCATTTT. Translation: CASSPEQGALLQPQHF.